This T cell receptor beta chain was found in a study of radiotherapy plus CTLA-4 blockade in lung cancer. Study background: Patients showed objective responses in 15% to 20% of cases, and disease control was achieved by roughly 30%. Study-level results: In blood, after radiotherapy plus ipilimumab, tumor-derived TCR clones expanded.

On this clone itself: Its cognate antigen is unknown.

Generated by immunoSEQ multiplex PCR, the TCRdb table keeps only in-frame clones and is missing some. The repertoire holds fewer than 45,000 clones, with approximately 89% as singletons. The clonotype was recovered from a human donor with non-small cell lung cancer who had stable disease on radiotherapy plus ipilimumab. The specimen comprised peripheral blood, sampled from a patient treated with radiotherapy plus ipilimumab.

The CDR3 nucleotides are TGTGCCATCAGCTCAGGGGATCTGGCTTATGGCTACACCTTC. Translation: CAISSGDLAYGYTF. This chain links TRBV10-3 with TRBJ1-2; D possibly corresponds to TRBD1 (6 bases). CDR3 size: 14 residues. The ends were cut back, 6 bases at V and 5 bases at J, with 16 bases in the middle. Germline-derived CDR1 and CDR2 are ENHRY and SYGVKD.